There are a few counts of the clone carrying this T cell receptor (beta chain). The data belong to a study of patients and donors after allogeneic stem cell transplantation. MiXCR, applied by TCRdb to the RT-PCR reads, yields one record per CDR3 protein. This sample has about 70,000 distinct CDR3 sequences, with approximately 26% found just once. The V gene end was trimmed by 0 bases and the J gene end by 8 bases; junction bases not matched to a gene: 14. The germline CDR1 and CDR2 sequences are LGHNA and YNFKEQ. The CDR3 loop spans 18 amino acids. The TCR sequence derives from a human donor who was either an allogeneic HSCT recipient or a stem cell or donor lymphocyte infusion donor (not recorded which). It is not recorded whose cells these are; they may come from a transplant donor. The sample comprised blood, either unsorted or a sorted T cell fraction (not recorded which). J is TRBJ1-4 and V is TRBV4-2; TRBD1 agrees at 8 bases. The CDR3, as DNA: TGTGCCAGCAGCCAAGAGGGGACAGGAGGGGCGCTAGAGGAAAAACTGTTTTTT. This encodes CASSQEGTGGALEEKLFF.